This T cell receptor beta chain was profiled in a study of blood T cell repertoires in COVID-19. Study information: The origin of the acute and convalescent COVID-19 samples was the United States, Italy and Spain. In each case, the material was cDNA or gDNA derived from T cells, B-cell-depleted T cells, or PBMCs.

In the authors' methods: Using reference gene primer amplification, nucleated cell counts were estimated. Data came from immunoSEQ multiplex PCR; TCRdb stores just in-frame clones and leaves some out. Clonal size and the V and J genes are those of that table, whereas D and trimming came from the DNA. Of approximately 120,000 clones listed, around 90% are singletons. Germline V CDR1 and CDR2: SGHTA, FQGTGA. V dropped 5 bases and J dropped 8; count of bases not matched to a gene: 4. The CDR3 is 15 amino acids. The source material was peripheral blood. This chain uses TRBV7-3 with TRBJ1-6; 12 bases are a match to TRBD1. This sequence was found in a human donor in a cohort sampled during active COVID-19. The CDR3 here is CASSRDRGPYSPLHF. The CDR3 nucleotides read TGTGCCAGCAGCCGGGACAGGGGGCCGTATTCACCCCTCCACTTT.